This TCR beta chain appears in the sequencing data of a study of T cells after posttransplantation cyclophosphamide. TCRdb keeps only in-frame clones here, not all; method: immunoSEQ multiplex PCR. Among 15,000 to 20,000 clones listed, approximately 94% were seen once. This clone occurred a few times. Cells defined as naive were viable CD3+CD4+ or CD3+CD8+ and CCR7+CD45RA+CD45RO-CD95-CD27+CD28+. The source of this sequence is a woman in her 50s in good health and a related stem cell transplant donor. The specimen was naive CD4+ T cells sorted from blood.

CDR3 in DNA: TGTGCCAGCAGCATTAGGAACCGGGACAGTTATTTT. Its translation is CASSIRNRDSYF. The chain carries TRBV6-6 and TRBJ1-3, with 7 bases matching TRBD1. The germline gives CDR1 MNHNY, CDR2 SVGAGI (reference sequence). The CDR3 loop spans 12 amino acids. Losses at the gene ends were 6 bases for V and 16 bases for J; bases not matched to a gene: 12.